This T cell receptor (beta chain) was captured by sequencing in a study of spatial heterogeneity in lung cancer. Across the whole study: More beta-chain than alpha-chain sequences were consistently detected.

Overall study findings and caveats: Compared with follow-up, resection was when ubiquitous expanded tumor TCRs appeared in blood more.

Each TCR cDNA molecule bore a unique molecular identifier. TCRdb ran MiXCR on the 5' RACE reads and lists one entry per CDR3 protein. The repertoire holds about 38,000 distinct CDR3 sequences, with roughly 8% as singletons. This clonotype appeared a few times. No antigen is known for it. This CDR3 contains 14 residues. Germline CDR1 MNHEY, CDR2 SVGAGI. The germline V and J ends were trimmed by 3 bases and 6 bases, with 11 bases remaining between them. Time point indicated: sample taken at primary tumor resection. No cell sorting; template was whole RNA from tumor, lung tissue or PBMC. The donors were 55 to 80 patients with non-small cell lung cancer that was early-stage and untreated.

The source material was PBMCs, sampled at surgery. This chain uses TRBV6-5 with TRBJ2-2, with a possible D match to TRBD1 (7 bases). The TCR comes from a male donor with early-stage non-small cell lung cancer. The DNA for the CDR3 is TGTGCCAGCAGTTATGGCGGGACAGCCGGGGAGCTGTTTTTT. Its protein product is CASSYGGTAGELFF.